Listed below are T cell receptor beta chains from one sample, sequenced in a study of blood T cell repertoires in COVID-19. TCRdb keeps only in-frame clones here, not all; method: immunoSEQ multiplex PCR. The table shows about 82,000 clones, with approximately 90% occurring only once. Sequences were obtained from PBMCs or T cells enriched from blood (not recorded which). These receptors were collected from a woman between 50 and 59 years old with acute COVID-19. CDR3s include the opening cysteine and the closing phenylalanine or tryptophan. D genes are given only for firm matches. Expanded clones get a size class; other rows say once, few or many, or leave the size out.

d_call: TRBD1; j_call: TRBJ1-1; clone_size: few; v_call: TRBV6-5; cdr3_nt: TGTGCCAGCAGTACAGGGGTGAACACTGAAGCTTTCTTT; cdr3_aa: CASSTGVNTEAFF
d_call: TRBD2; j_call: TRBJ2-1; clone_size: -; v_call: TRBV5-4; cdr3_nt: TGTGCCAGCAGCTTGGCGGGCGGGAGTTTCGGTAATGAGCAGTTCTTC; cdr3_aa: CASSLAGGSFGNEQFF
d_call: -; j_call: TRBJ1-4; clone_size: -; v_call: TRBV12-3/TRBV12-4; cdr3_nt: TGTGCCAGCAGTTTAGACAGCGAAAAACTGTTTTTT; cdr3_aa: CASSLDSEKLFF
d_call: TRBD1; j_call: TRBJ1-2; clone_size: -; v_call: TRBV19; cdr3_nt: TGTGCCAGTAGTAGCCTCGGGACAGTAAATGGCTACACCTTC; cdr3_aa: CASSSLGTVNGYTF
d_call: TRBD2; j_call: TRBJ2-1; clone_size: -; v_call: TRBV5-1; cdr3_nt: TGCGCCAGCAGCTTGGCGGCGGGAGGGCACAATGAGCAGTTCTTC; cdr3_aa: CASSLAAGGHNEQFF
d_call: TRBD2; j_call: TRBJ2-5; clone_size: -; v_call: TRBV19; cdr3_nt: TGTGCCAGTAGTATAGATGTAACTAGCGGGAACCCCCTGTACCAAGAGACCCAGTACTTC; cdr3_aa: CASSIDVTSGNPLYQETQYF
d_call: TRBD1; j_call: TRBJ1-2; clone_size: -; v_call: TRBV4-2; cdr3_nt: TGTGCCAGCAGCCAGGTGATGACAGGGTATGGTGGCTACACCTTC; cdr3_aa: CASSQVMTGYGGYTF
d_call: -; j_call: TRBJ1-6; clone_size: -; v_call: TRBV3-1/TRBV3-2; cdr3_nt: TGTGCCAGCAGCCAAGAAATCATCGGGAGTTCACCCCTCCACTTT; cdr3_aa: CASSQEIIGSSPLHF
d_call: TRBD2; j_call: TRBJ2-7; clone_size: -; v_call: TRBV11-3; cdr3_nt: TGTGCCAGCAGCTCACTAGCGGCTCCCTACGAGCAGTACTTC; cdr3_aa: CASSSLAAPYEQYF
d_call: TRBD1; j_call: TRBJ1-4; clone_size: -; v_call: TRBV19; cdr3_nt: TGTGCCAGTAGCACCCCAGGGACAGGGGCGGTGGAAACTAATGAAAAACTGTTTTTT; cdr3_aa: CASSTPGTGAVETNEKLFF
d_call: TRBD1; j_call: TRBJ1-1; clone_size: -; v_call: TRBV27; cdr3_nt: TGTGCCAGCAGTCAACAGGGGGAGGCTTTCTTT; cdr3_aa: CASSQQGEAFF
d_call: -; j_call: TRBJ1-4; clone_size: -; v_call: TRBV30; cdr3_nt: TGTGCCTGGAGCGACCGTATGGGACAAACTAATGAAAAACTGTTTTTT; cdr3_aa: CAWSDRMGQTNEKLFF
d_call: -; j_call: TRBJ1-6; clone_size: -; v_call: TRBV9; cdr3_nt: TGTGCCAGCAGCGTACCAAGAAAGACACTTAGCTCCTATAATTCACCCCTCCACTTT; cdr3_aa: CASSVPRKTLSSYNSPLHF
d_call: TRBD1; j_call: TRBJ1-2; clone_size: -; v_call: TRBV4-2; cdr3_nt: TGTGCCAGCAGCCAAGAAACCGGGACAGGGGAGTTTTCAGGCTATGGCTACACCTTC; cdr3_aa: CASSQETGTGEFSGYGYTF
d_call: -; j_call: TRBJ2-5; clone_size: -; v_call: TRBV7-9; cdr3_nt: TGTGCCAGCAGCAGAATCTCAGGGGATCAAGAGACCCAGTACTTC; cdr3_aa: CASSRISGDQETQYF
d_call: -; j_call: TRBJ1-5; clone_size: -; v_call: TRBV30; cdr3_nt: TGTGCCTGGAGTGAGCAGGGTAATCAGCCCCAGCATTTT; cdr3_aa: CAWSEQGNQPQHF
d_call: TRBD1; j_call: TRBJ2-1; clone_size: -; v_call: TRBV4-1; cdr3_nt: TGCGCCAGCAGCCAAGAGGGGGACAGGGTGTACAATGAGCAGTTCTTC; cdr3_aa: CASSQEGDRVYNEQFF
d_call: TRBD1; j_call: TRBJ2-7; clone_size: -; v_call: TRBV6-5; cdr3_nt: TGTGCCAGCATCACAGGGGGCGCGGGCTCCTACGAGCAGTACTTC; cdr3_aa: CASITGGAGSYEQYF
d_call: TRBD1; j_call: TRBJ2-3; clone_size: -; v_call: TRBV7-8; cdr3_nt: TGTGCCAGCAGCTTAGTGGTGGGGACAGGGGGGACAGATACGCAGTATTTT; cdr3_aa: CASSLVVGTGGTDTQYF
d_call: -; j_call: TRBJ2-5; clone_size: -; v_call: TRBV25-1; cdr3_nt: TGTGCCAGCAGGGGAGTAGAGACCCAGTACTTC; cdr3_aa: CASRGVETQYF
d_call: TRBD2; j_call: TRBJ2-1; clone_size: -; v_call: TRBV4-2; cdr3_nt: TGTGCCAGCAGCCAAGATCGGCTAGCGGTAGGGAATGAGCAGTTCTTC; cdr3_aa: CASSQDRLAVGNEQFF
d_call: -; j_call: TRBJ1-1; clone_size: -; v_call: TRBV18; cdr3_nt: TGTGCCAGCTCACTTGAACCGAAAGGGGACACTGAAGCTTTCTTT; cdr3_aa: CASSLEPKGDTEAFF
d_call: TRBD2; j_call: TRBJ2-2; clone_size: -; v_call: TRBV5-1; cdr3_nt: TGCGCCAGCAGCTTTTCCGGGACTAGCGGGAGTATGGTCGGGGAGCTGTTTTTT; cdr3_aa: CASSFSGTSGSMVGELFF
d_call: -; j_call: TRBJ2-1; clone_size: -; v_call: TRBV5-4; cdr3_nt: TGTGCCAGCAGCCGAGCGGGCTCCTCCTACAATGAGCAGTTCTTC; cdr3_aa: CASSRAGSSYNEQFF
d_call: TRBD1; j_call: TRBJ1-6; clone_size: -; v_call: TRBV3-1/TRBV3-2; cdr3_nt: TGTGCCAGCAGCCCCGGACAGGCTTCACCCCTCCACTTT; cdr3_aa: CASSPGQASPLHF
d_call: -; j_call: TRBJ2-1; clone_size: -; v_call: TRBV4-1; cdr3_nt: TGCGCCAGCAGCCAAAGGAGCTTCAATGAGCAGTTCTTC; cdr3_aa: CASSQRSFNEQFF
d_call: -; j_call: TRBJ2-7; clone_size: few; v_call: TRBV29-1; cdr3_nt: TGCAGCGCCAACTCCGGGGGCTCCTACGAGCAGTACTTC; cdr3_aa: CSANSGGSYEQYF
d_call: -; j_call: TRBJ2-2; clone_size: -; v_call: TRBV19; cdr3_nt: TGTGCCAGTAGTATAGGGGGCGCTTATACCGGGGAGCTGTTTTTT; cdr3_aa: CASSIGGAYTGELFF
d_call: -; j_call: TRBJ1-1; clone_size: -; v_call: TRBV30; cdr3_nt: TGTGCCTGGACTAAACAGACGAACACTGAAGCTTTCTTT; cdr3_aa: CAWTKQTNTEAFF
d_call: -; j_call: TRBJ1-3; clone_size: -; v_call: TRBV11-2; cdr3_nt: TGTGCCAGCAGCTTAGCGCCAACTTTAAGCTCTGGAAACACCATATATTTT; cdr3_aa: CASSLAPTLSSGNTIYF
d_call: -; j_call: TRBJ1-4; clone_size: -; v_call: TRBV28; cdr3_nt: TGTGCCAGCAGGGAGGGACTGATGAATGAAAAACTGTTTTTT; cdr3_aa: CASREGLMNEKLFF
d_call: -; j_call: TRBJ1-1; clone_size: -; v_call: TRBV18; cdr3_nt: TGTGCCAGCTCACCACGCATGCAGGGCCGGAACACTGAAGCTTTCTTT; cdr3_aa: CASSPRMQGRNTEAFF
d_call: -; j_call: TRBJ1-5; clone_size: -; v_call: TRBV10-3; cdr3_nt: TGTGCCATCAGTGAACTAAACAATCAGCCCCAGCATTTT; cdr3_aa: CAISELNNQPQHF
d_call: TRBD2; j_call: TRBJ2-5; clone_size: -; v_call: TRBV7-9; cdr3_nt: TGTGCCAGCAGCGCACAACTAGCGGGGATTCAAGAGACCCAGTACTTC; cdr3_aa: CASSAQLAGIQETQYF
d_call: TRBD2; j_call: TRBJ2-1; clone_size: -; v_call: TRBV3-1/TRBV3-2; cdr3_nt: TGTGCCAGCAGTTCTAGCGGGTACTCCTACAATGAGCAGTTCTTC; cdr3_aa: CASSSSGYSYNEQFF
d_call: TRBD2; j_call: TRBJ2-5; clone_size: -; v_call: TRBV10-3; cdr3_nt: TGTGCCACCTCGGCCCCGCTAGCGGGAGGAGGAGAGACCCAGTACTTC; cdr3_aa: CATSAPLAGGGETQYF
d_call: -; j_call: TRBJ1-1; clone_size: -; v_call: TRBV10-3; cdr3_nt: TGTGCCATCAGTGAGAGTCAGGGTAAAGCTTTCTTT; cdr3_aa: CAISESQGKAFF
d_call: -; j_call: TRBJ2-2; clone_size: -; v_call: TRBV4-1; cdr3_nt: TGCGCCAGCAGCCAAGATTCCCAGCGGAGCTACACCGGGGAGCTGTTTTTT; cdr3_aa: CASSQDSQRSYTGELFF
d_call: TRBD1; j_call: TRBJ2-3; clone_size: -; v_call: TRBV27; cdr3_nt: TGTGCCAGCAGGCGTTATAAAGGACAGGGGTTTGGCACAGATACGCAGTATTTT; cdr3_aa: CASRRYKGQGFGTDTQYF
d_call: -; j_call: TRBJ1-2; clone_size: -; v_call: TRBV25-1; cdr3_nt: TGTGCCAGCAGTGCTTTCGGTATCTATGGCTACACCTTC; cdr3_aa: CASSAFGIYGYTF